The source of this T cell receptor beta chain is a study of blood T cells in healthy people across ages. Study results and caveats: Per million T cells, TCR beta diversity dropped roughly linearly as age increased. Whereas aged donors had fewer naive CD4+ cells, long-lived donors had more of them and higher diversity.

Germline CDR1 LGHNA, CDR2 YSLEER. V was trimmed by 4 bases and J by 7 bases, leaving 16 bases between them. The CDR3 loop spans 14 amino acids. A J-beta primer mix and a sample-barcoded 5' primer were used in a second PCR of roughly 7 to 12 cycles. Tags on each cDNA molecule came from a template-switch adaptor with 12 random nucleotides. One entry per CDR3 protein, called by TCRdb with MiXCR from the 5' RACE reads. The repertoire holds 650,000 to 950,000 distinct CDR3 sequences, under 55% seen once, with about 21% in the top ten. This clonotype was detected only a few times. What it binds is unknown. The authors isolated at least 6 million PBMCs per sample.

The receptor was derived from a man aged 55 to 70 in good health. The sequencing sample was made of blood. The chain combines TRBV4-3 with TRBJ1-1; weak D call: TRBD1 (5 bases). The CDR3 here is CASSLIPGRGEAFF. CDR3 DNA sequence: TGCGCCAGCAGCCTAATCCCGGGGCGGGGTGAAGCTTTCTTT.